One T cell receptor beta chain is described in this entry. Enrolment of Seattle patients took place during active infection, and they were followed longitudinally. This specimen comes from a study of blood T cell repertoires in COVID-19. Study information: There were acute and convalescent COVID-19 samples, and they came from the United States, Italy and Spain.

V lost 3 bases, J lost 9 bases, and 10 bases stayed unmatched. The germline gives CDR1 KGHSH, CDR2 LQKENI. The CDR3 is 16 residues long. Repertoires were generated with immunoSEQ multiplex PCR, while TCRdb's copy carries only in-frame clones and drops some. The profile shows about 240,000 clones, about 88% of them singletons. The sample consisted of peripheral blood. The genes are TRBV18 and TRBJ1-6; 8 positions agree with TRBD1. This receptor was obtained from a woman in her 50s with COVID-19, enrolled during active disease. CDR3 nucleotides: TGTGCCAGCTCACCGCTATCGGGACAGGTTGGTTCACCCCTCCACTTT. Its translation is CASSPLSGQVGSPLHF.